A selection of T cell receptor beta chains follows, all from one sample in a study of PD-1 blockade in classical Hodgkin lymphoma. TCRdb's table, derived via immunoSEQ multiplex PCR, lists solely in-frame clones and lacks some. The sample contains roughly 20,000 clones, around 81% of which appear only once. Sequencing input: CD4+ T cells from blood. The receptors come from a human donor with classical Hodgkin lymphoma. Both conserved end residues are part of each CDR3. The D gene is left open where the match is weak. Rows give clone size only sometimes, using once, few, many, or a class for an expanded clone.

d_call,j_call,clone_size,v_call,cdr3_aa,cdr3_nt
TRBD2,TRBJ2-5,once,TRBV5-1,CASNSGSGRPLETQYF,TGCGCCAGCAATTCAGGTAGCGGGAGGCCCTTAGAGACCCAGTACTTC
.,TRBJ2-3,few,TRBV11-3,CASSQSLLTDTQYF,TGTGCCAGCAGCCAATCACTCCTAACAGATACGCAGTATTTT
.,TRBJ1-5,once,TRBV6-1,CASRELTQAEFHQPQHF,TGTGCCAGCAGGGAACTTACACAGGCAGAATTTCATCAGCCCCAGCATTTT
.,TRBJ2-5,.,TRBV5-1,CASSLGAGETQYF,TGCGCCAGCAGCTTGGGGGCGGGGGAGACCCAGTACTTC
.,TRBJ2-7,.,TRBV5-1,CASSLGTGKVLHEQYF,TGCGCCAGCAGCTTGGGCACAGGGAAAGTCCTACACGAGCAGTACTTC
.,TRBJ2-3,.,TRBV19,CASSIPNQGTRTQYF,TGTGCCAGTAGTATACCTAATCAGGGGACGCGTACGCAGTATTTT
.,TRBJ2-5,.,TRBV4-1,CASSQEEYGGLATQYF,TGCGCCAGCAGCCAAGAAGAATATGGCGGGTTGGCGACCCAGTACTTC
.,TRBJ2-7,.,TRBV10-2,CASRGDWYEQYF,TGCGCCAGCAGAGGGGACTGGTACGAGCAGTACTTC
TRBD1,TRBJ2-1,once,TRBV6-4,CASSDSGGHNEQFF,TGTGCCAGCAGTGATTCAGGGGGCCACAATGAGCAGTTCTTC
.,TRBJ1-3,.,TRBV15,CATSREGRASGNTIYF,TGTGCCACCAGCAGAGAGGGGCGGGCCTCTGGAAACACCATATATTTT
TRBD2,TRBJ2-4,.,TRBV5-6,CASSFSAGGPGVQYF,TGTGCCAGCAGCTTCTCAGCGGGAGGGCCCGGCGTTCAGTACTTC
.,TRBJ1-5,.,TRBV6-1,CASGGTSNNQPQHF,TGTGCCAGCGGGGGGACCTCGAACAATCAGCCCCAGCATTTT
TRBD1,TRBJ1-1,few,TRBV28,CASSFYGQGILATEAFF,TGTGCCAGCAGTTTCTACGGACAGGGAATTCTAGCGACTGAAGCTTTCTTT
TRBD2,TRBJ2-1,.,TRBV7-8,CASSLGERGSSYNEQFF,TGTGCCAGCAGCTTAGGCGAGCGGGGAAGCTCCTACAATGAGCAGTTCTTC
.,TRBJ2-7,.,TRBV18,CASSPSDTRGQYF,TGTGCCAGCTCACCCTCAGACACTCGGGGGCAGTACTTC
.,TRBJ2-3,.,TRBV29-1,CSVYRADTQYF,TGCAGCGTTTATCGAGCAGATACGCAGTATTTT
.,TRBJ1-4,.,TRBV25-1,CASSGQSNEKLFF,TGTGCCAGCAGTGGTCAGTCTAATGAAAAACTGTTTTTT
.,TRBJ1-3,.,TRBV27,CASSFGRASGNTIYF,TGTGCCAGCAGTTTTGGTCGAGCCTCTGGAAACACCATATATTTT
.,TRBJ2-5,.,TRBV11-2,CASSSNLQETQYF,TGTGCCAGCAGCTCCAATTTACAAGAGACCCAGTACTTC
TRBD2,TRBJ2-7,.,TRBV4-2,CASSHPGTSGLDEQYF,TGTGCCAGCAGCCACCCTGGGACTAGCGGTCTCGACGAGCAGTACTTC
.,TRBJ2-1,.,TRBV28,CASSLDLAGMEQFF,TGTGCCAGCAGTTTAGATCTAGCTGGGATGGAGCAGTTCTTC